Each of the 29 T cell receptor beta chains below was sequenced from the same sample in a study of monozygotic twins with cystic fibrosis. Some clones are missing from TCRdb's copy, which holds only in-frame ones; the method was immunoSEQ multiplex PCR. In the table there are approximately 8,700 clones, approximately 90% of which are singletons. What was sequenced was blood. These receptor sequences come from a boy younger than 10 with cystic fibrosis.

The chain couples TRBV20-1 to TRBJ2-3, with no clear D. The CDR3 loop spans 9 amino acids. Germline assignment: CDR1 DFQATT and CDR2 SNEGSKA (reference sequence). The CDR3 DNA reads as TGCAGGGGCTCCATTACGCAGTATTTT. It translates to CRGSITQYF.

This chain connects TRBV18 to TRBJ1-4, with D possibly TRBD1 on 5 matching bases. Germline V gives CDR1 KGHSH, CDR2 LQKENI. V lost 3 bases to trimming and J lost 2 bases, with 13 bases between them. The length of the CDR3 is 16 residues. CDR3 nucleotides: TGTGCCAGCTCACCGGACATTGCCCGGACTAATGAAAAACTGTTTTTT. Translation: CASSPDIARTNEKLFF.

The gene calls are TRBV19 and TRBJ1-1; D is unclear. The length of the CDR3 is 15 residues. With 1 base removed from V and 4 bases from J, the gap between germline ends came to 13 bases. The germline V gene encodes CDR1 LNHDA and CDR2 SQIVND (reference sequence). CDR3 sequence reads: CASSIGAGVVTEAFF. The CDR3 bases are TGTGCCAGTAGTATAGGAGCAGGTGTGGTCACTGAAGCTTTCTTT.

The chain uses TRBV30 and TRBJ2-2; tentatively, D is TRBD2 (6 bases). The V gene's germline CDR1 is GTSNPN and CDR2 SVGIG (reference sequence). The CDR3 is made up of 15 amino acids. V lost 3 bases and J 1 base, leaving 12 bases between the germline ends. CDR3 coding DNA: TGTGCCTGGAGGCCGCCCGGGGGGAACACCGGGGAGCTGTTTTTT. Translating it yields CAWRPPGGNTGELFF.

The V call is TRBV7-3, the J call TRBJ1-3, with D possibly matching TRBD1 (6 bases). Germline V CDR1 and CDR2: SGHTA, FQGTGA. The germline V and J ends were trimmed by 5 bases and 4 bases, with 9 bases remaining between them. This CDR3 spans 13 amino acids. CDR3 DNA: TGTGCCAGCAGCGTAGGACAGGGAAACACCATATATTTT. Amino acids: CASSVGQGNTIYF.

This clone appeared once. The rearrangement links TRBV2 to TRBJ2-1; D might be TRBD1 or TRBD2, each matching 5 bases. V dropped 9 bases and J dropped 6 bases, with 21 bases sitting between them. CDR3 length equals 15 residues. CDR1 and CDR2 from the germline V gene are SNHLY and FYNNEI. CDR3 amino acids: CARTPPGALFNEQFF. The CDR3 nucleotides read TGTGCCAGAACCCCGCCCGGGGCCCTGTTCAATGAGCAGTTCTTC.

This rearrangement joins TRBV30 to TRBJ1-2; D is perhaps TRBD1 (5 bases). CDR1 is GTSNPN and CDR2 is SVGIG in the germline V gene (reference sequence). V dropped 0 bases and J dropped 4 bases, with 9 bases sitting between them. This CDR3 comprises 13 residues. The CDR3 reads CAWSVLGGYGYTF. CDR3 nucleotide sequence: TGTGCCTGGAGTGTACTGGGGGGCTATGGCTACACCTTC.

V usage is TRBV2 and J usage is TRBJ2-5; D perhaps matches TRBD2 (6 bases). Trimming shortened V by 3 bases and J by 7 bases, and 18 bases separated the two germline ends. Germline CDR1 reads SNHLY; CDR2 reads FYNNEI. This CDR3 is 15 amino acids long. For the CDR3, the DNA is TGTGCCAGCAGTGATGTTCCGGGGGACGACCGGACCCAGTACTTC. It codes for CASSDVPGDDRTQYF.

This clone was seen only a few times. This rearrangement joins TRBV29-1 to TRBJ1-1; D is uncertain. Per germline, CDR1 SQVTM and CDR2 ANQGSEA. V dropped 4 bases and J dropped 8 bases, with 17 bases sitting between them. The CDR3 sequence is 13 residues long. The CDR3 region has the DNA TGCAGCGTTGTGGTATATGGCAGTATCGAAGCTTTCTTT. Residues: CSVVVYGSIEAFF.

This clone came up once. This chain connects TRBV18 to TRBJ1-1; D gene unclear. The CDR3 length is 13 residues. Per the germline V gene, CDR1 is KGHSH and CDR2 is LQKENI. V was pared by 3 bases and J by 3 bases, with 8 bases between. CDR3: CASSPSRDTEAFF. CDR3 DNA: TGTGCCAGCTCACCCTCGCGGGACACTGAAGCTTTCTTT.

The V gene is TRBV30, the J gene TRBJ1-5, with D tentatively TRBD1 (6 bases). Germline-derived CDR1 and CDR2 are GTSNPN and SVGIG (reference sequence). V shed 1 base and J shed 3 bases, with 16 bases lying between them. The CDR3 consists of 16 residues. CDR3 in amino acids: CAWSADPGALNQPQHF. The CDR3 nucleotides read TGTGCCTGGAGTGCGGATCCAGGGGCCCTCAATCAGCCCCAGCATTTT.

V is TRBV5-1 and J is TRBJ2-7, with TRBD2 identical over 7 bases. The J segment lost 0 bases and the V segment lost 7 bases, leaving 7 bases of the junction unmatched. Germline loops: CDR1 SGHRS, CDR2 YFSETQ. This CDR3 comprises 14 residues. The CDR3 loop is CASLRTSRSYEQYV. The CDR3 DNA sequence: TGCGCCAGCCTTAGGACTAGTCGCTCCTACGAGCAGTACGTC.

CDR3 in DNA: TGCGCCAGCAGCCCCGAGGGACAGGGATATTACAATGAGCAGTTCTTC. Amino acids: CASSPEGQGYYNEQFF. V is TRBV5-1 and J is TRBJ2-1; 9 bases map to TRBD1. Losses at the gene ends were 4 bases for V and 4 bases for J; bases not matched to a gene: 9. Germline loops: CDR1 SGHRS, CDR2 YFSETQ. CDR3 length: 16 amino acids.

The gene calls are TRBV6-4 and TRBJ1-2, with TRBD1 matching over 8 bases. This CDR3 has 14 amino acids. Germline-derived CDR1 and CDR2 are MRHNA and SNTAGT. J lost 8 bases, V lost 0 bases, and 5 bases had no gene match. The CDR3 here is CASSDSSRGQGYTF. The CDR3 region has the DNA TGTGCCAGCAGTGACTCGAGCAGGGGGCAGGGCTACACCTTC.

The CDR3 reads CATSRGPANTEAFF. CDR3 DNA: TGTGCCACCAGCAGAGGTCCGGCTAACACTGAAGCTTTCTTT. The chain links TRBV15 to TRBJ1-1; D is uncertain. The CDR3 covers 14 residues. The germline V gene has CDR1 LNHNV and CDR2 YYDKDF (reference sequence). Trimming cost V 1 base and J 2 bases, with 8 bases left between them.

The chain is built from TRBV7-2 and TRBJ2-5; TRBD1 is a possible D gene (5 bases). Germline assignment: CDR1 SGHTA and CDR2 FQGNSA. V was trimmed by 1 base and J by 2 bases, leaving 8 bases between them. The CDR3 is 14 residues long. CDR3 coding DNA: TGTGCCAGCAGCTTAGGGGGCTCGCAAGAGACCCAGTACTTC. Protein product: CASSLGGSQETQYF. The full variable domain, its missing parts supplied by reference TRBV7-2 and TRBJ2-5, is GAGVSQSPSNKVTEKGKDVELRCDPISGHTALYWYRQSLGQGLEFLIYFQGNSAPDKSGLPSDRFSAERTGGSVSTLTIQRTQQEDSAVYLCASSLGGSQETQYFGPGTRLLVL.

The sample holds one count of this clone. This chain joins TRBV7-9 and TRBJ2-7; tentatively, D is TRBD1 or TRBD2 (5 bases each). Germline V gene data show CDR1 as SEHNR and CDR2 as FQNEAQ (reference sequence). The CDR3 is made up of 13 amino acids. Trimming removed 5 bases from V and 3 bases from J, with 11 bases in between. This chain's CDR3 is CASSKGPIYEQYV. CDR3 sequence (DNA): TGTGCCAGCAGCAAGGGACCGATCTACGAGCAGTACGTC.

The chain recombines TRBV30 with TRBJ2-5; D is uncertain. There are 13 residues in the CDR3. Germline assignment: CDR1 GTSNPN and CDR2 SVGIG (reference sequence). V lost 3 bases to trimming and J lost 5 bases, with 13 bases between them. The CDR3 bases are TGTGCCTGGAGCTCCGCCGGTGGGGAGACCCAGTACTTC. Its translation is CAWSSAGGETQYF.

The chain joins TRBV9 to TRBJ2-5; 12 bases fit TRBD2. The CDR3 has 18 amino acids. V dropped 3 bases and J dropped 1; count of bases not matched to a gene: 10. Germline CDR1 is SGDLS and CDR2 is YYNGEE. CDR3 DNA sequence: TGTGCCAGCAGCGCTCAGATGACTAGCGGGGGAAGCCAAGAGACCCAGTACTTC. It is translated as CASSAQMTSGGSQETQYF.

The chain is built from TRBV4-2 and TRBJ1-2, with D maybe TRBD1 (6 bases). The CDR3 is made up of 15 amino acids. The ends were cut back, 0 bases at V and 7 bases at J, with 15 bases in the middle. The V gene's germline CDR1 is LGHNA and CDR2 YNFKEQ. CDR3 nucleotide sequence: TGTGCCAGCAGCCAAGACACAGGGAAAGAACGTGGCTACACCTTC. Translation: CASSQDTGKERGYTF.

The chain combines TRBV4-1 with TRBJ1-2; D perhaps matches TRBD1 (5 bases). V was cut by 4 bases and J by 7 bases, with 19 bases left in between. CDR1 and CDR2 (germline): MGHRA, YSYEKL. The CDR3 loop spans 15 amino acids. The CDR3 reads CASSPVPGGAGGYTF. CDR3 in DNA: TGCGCCAGCAGCCCAGTCCCCGGAGGGGCTGGTGGCTACACCTTC.

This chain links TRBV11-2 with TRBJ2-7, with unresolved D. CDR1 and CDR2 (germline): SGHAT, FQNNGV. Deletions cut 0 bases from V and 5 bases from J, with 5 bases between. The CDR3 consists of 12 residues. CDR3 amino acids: CASSLERDEQYF. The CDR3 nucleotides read TGTGCCAGCAGCTTAGAAAGGGACGAGCAGTACTTC.

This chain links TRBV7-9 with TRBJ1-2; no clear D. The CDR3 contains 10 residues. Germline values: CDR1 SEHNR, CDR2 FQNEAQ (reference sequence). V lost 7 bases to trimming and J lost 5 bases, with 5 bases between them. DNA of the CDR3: TGTGCCAGCACCTTGTATGGCTACACCTTC. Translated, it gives CASTLYGYTF. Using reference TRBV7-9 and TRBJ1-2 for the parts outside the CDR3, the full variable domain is DTGVSQNPRHKITKRGQNVTFRCDPISEHNRLYWYRQTLGQGPEFLTYFQNEAQLEKSRLLSDRFSAERPKGSFSTLEIQRTEQGDSAMYLCASTLYGYTFGSGTRLTVV.

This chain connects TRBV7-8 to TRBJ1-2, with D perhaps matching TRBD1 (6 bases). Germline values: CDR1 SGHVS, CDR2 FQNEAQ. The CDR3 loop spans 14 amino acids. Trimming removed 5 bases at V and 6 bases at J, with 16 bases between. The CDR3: CASSTLSTGHGYTF. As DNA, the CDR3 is TGTGCCAGCAGCACGCTATCCACAGGGCATGGCTACACCTTC.

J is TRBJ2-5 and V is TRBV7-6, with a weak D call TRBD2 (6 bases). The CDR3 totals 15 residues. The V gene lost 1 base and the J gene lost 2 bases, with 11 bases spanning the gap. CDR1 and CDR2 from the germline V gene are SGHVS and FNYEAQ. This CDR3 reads CASSLGGVKQETQYF. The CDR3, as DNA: TGTGCCAGCAGCTTAGGGGGGGTTAAGCAAGAGACCCAGTACTTC.

Written as DNA, the CDR3 is TGTGCCAGTAGTAAAGTCGGACTAGCGGGGGCAAGTGAGCAGTTCTTC. Translating gives CASSKVGLAGASEQFF. This chain uses TRBV19 with TRBJ2-1, with 13 bases aligning to TRBD2. This CDR3 has 16 residues. V was clipped by 4 bases and J by 9 bases; unmatched bases: 9. The germline CDR1 and CDR2 sequences are LNHDA and SQIVND (reference sequence). The full variable domain, completed using reference TRBV19 and TRBJ2-1, is DGGITQSPKYLFRKEGQNVTLSCEQNLNHDAMYWYRQDPGQGLRLIYYSQIVNDFQKGDIAEGYSVSREKKESFPLTVTSAQKNPTAFYLCASSKVGLAGASEQFFGPGTRLTVL.

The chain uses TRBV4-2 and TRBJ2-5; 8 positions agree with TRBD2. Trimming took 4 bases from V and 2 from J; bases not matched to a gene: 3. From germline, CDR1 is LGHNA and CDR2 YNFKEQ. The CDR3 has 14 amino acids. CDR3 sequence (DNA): TGTGCCAGCAGCCCCGGGGGGGAACAAGAGACCCAGTACTTC. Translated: CASSPGGEQETQYF.

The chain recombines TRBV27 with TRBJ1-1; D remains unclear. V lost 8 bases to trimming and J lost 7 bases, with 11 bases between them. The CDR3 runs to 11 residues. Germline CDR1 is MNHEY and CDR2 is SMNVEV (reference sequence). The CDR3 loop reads CASFWRDEAFF. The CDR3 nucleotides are TGTGCCAGCTTTTGGCGGGATGAAGCTTTCTTT.

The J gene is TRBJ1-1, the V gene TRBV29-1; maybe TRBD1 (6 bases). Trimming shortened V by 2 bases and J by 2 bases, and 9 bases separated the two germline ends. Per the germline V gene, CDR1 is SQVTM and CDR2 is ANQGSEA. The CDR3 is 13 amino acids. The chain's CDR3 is CSVERGSNTEAFF. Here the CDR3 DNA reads TGCAGCGTTGAAAGGGGGTCTAACACTGAAGCTTTCTTT.